This is a list of T cell receptor beta chains from one sample in a study of T cell responses to AZD1222 COVID-19 vaccine. The protocol was immunoSEQ multiplex PCR, while the TCRdb copy is restricted to in-frame clones and leaves out a portion. The sample records about 96,000 clones, 85% to 90% being singletons. The sample was peripheral blood, taken on day 0 of AZD1222 vaccination. The receptors stem from an adult in good health. Each CDR3 is given with its conserved first and last residue. The D gene is left open where the match is weak. Clone size is shown for a subset of rows, as once, few, many or a class of expanded clone.

clone size: .; D gene: TRBD2; V gene: TRBV6-2/TRBV6-3; J gene: TRBJ2-5; CDR3 protein: CASSWGLAGAIATQYF; CDR3 DNA: TGTGCCAGCAGTTGGGGACTAGCGGGAGCTATAGCGACCCAGTACTTC
clone size: .; D gene: .; V gene: TRBV7-9; J gene: TRBJ2-1; CDR3 protein: CASSLQELSYNEQFF; CDR3 DNA: TGTGCCAGCAGCTTACAAGAACTTTCCTACAATGAGCAGTTCTTC
clone size: .; D gene: .; V gene: TRBV19; J gene: TRBJ2-5; CDR3 protein: CASSMKDQTQYF; CDR3 DNA: TGTGCCAGTAGTATGAAGGATCAGACCCAGTACTTC
clone size: once; D gene: .; V gene: TRBV24-1; J gene: TRBJ2-5; CDR3 protein: CATSDPGGSGETQYF; CDR3 DNA: TGTGCCACCAGTGATCCAGGCGGGTCGGGAGAGACCCAGTACTTC
clone size: .; D gene: .; V gene: TRBV19; J gene: TRBJ1-6; CDR3 protein: CASSLAGPGSPLHF; CDR3 DNA: TGTGCCAGTAGTCTTGCAGGCCCTGGATCACCCCTCCACTTT
clone size: .; D gene: .; V gene: TRBV2; J gene: TRBJ1-1; CDR3 protein: CASRAFTEAFF; CDR3 DNA: TGTGCCAGCCGTGCCTTCACTGAAGCTTTCTTT
clone size: few; D gene: .; V gene: TRBV4-2; J gene: TRBJ2-1; CDR3 protein: CASSQVQGSYNEQFF; CDR3 DNA: TGTGCCAGCAGCCAAGTTCAGGGGTCCTACAATGAGCAGTTCTTC
clone size: .; D gene: TRBD2; V gene: TRBV7-3; J gene: TRBJ2-6; CDR3 protein: CASSLGPAGGSGANVLTF; CDR3 DNA: TGTGCCAGCAGCCTCGGACCAGCGGGAGGATCTGGGGCCAACGTCCTGACTTTC
clone size: once; D gene: TRBD1; V gene: TRBV4-3; J gene: TRBJ2-1; CDR3 protein: CASSPTGGTGEQFF; CDR3 DNA: TGCGCCAGCAGCCCGACAGGGGGTACGGGTGAGCAGTTCTTC
clone size: .; D gene: .; V gene: TRBV7-9; J gene: TRBJ2-1; CDR3 protein: CASSLTGEQFF; CDR3 DNA: TGTGCCAGCAGTCTTACAGGGGAGCAGTTCTTC
clone size: .; D gene: TRBD1; V gene: TRBV28; J gene: TRBJ2-1; CDR3 protein: CASSVGGQGANEQFF; CDR3 DNA: TGTGCCAGCAGTGTTGGGGGACAGGGGGCCAATGAGCAGTTCTTC
clone size: .; D gene: .; V gene: TRBV5-4; J gene: TRBJ2-1; CDR3 protein: CASRPDALSFYNEQFF; CDR3 DNA: TGTGCCAGCCGACCGGACGCCCTATCCTTCTACAATGAGCAGTTCTTC
clone size: once; D gene: TRBD2; V gene: TRBV11-2; J gene: TRBJ2-2; CDR3 protein: CASSLLAGVTGELFF; CDR3 DNA: TGTGCCAGCAGCTTACTAGCGGGAGTCACCGGGGAGCTGTTTTTT
clone size: .; D gene: TRBD1; V gene: TRBV6-5; J gene: TRBJ2-5; CDR3 protein: CASSRTGGTQETQYF; CDR3 DNA: TGTGCCAGCAGCCGGACAGGGGGCACGCAAGAGACCCAGTACTTC
clone size: once; D gene: .; V gene: TRBV6-5; J gene: TRBJ1-6; CDR3 protein: CASSYEGLRSPLHF; CDR3 DNA: TGTGCCAGCAGTTACGAAGGGTTGAGATCACCCCTCCACTTT
clone size: .; D gene: .; V gene: TRBV4-3; J gene: TRBJ1-6; CDR3 protein: CASSQESGEDSPLHF; CDR3 DNA: TGCGCCAGCAGCCAAGAAAGCGGTGAGGACTCACCCCTCCACTTT
clone size: .; D gene: .; V gene: TRBV4-3; J gene: TRBJ2-7; CDR3 protein: CASSQDTFRVYEQYF; CDR3 DNA: TGCGCCAGCAGCCAAGACACGTTTCGGGTGTACGAGCAGTACTTC
clone size: once; D gene: TRBD1; V gene: TRBV12-3/TRBV12-4; J gene: TRBJ1-2; CDR3 protein: CASRQGQGYGYTF; CDR3 DNA: TGTGCCAGCAGGCAGGGACAGGGGTATGGCTACACCTTC
clone size: once; D gene: .; V gene: TRBV4-2; J gene: TRBJ2-1; CDR3 protein: CASSQDPPGSSYNEQFF; CDR3 DNA: TGTGCCAGCAGCCAAGATCCCCCGGGGAGCTCCTACAATGAGCAGTTCTTC
clone size: .; D gene: .; V gene: TRBV2; J gene: TRBJ1-2; CDR3 protein: CASSPAYNYGYTF; CDR3 DNA: TGTGCCAGCAGTCCAGCTTATAACTATGGCTACACCTTC
clone size: .; D gene: .; V gene: TRBV7-3; J gene: TRBJ1-2; CDR3 protein: CASSSINRDGYTF; CDR3 DNA: TGTGCCAGCAGCTCAATTAACAGGGATGGCTACACCTTC
clone size: .; D gene: .; V gene: TRBV6-5; J gene: TRBJ2-3; CDR3 protein: CASKASTGTDTQYF; CDR3 DNA: TGTGCCAGCAAAGCTTCTACTGGCACAGATACGCAGTATTTT
clone size: few; D gene: .; V gene: TRBV25-1; J gene: TRBJ2-6; CDR3 protein: CASRERGAGANVLTF; CDR3 DNA: TGTGCCAGCAGGGAGCGTGGGGCTGGGGCCAACGTCCTGACTTTC
clone size: .; D gene: TRBD2; V gene: TRBV11-3; J gene: TRBJ2-3; CDR3 protein: CASSSRLAGVSTQYF; CDR3 DNA: TGTGCCAGCAGCTCCCGGCTAGCGGGAGTCTCTACGCAGTATTTT
clone size: .; D gene: .; V gene: TRBV6-2/TRBV6-3; J gene: TRBJ2-2; CDR3 protein: CASSYGVVSTGELFF; CDR3 DNA: TGTGCCAGCAGTTACGGGGTAGTAAGCACCGGGGAGCTGTTTTTT
clone size: .; D gene: .; V gene: TRBV11-3; J gene: TRBJ2-2; CDR3 protein: CASSRGSKTGELFF; CDR3 DNA: TGTGCCAGCAGCCGAGGGAGTAAAACCGGGGAGCTGTTTTTT
clone size: .; D gene: .; V gene: TRBV18; J gene: TRBJ1-1; CDR3 protein: CASSPRTVNTEAFF; CDR3 DNA: TGTGCCAGCTCACCTAGGACGGTGAACACTGAAGCTTTCTTT
clone size: .; D gene: .; V gene: TRBV6-2/TRBV6-3; J gene: TRBJ1-1; CDR3 protein: CASSPGVVTEAFF; CDR3 DNA: TGTGCCAGCAGTCCCGGGGTGGTGACTGAAGCTTTCTTT
clone size: .; D gene: TRBD2; V gene: TRBV9; J gene: TRBJ2-3; CDR3 protein: CASSVSSGRHTDTQYF; CDR3 DNA: TGTGCCAGCAGCGTATCTAGCGGGAGACACACAGATACGCAGTATTTT
clone size: .; D gene: .; V gene: TRBV30; J gene: TRBJ2-3; CDR3 protein: CAWSEDTQYF; CDR3 DNA: TGTGCCTGGAGTGAAGATACGCAGTATTTT
clone size: .; D gene: .; V gene: TRBV18; J gene: TRBJ2-6; CDR3 protein: CASSPRSGGSGANVLTF; CDR3 DNA: TGTGCCAGCTCACCACGGTCCGGGGGCTCTGGGGCCAACGTCCTGACTTTC
clone size: .; D gene: .; V gene: TRBV19; J gene: TRBJ2-2; CDR3 protein: CASEGGTGELFF; CDR3 DNA: TGTGCCAGTGAAGGGGGGACCGGGGAGCTGTTTTTT
clone size: .; D gene: .; V gene: TRBV11-2; J gene: TRBJ1-6; CDR3 protein: CASSLGQGESPLHF; CDR3 DNA: TGTGCCAGCAGCTTAGGTCAGGGAGAATCACCCCTCCACTTT
clone size: .; D gene: .; V gene: TRBV5-1; J gene: TRBJ2-7; CDR3 protein: CASSFDYEQYF; CDR3 DNA: TGCGCCAGCAGCTTTGATTACGAGCAGTACTTC
clone size: .; D gene: TRBD1; V gene: TRBV28; J gene: TRBJ1-2; CDR3 protein: CASSFRDRGLGYTF; CDR3 DNA: TGTGCCAGCAGTTTCCGGGACAGGGGGCTTGGCTACACCTTC
clone size: .; D gene: TRBD1; V gene: TRBV7-2; J gene: TRBJ1-1; CDR3 protein: CASSRQGDTEAFF; CDR3 DNA: TGTGCCAGCAGCCGTCAGGGGGACACTGAAGCTTTCTTT
clone size: .; D gene: .; V gene: TRBV2; J gene: TRBJ2-5; CDR3 protein: CASSAVREETQYF; CDR3 DNA: TGTGCCAGCAGTGCGGTCAGGGAGGAGACCCAGTACTTC
clone size: .; D gene: TRBD2; V gene: TRBV7-2; J gene: TRBJ2-5; CDR3 protein: CASSLLAGGHLETQYF; CDR3 DNA: TGTGCCAGCAGCCTCCTAGCGGGAGGACACCTGGAGACCCAGTACTTC
clone size: medium-sized; D gene: .; V gene: TRBV6-4; J gene: TRBJ2-3; CDR3 protein: CASSESGGGTDTQYF; CDR3 DNA: TGTGCCAGCAGTGAAAGCGGAGGGGGCACAGATACGCAGTATTTT
clone size: .; D gene: .; V gene: TRBV14; J gene: TRBJ2-1; CDR3 protein: CASSQEPPSSYNEQFF; CDR3 DNA: TGTGCCAGCAGCCAAGAACCGCCGAGCTCCTACAATGAGCAGTTCTTC
clone size: .; D gene: TRBD2; V gene: TRBV29-1; J gene: TRBJ2-1; CDR3 protein: CSVSRTSGIFYNEQFF; CDR3 DNA: TGCAGCGTTTCTAGGACTAGCGGGATTTTCTACAATGAGCAGTTCTTC
clone size: .; D gene: TRBD2; V gene: TRBV28; J gene: TRBJ2-7; CDR3 protein: CASSSGSGSYAEQYF; CDR3 DNA: TGTGCCAGCAGTTCGGGTAGCGGGAGTTATGCGGAGCAGTACTTC
clone size: .; D gene: .; V gene: TRBV7-2; J gene: TRBJ2-4; CDR3 protein: CASSPSAGMGAKNIQYF; CDR3 DNA: TGTGCCAGCAGCCCCTCCGCTGGAATGGGGGCCAAAAACATTCAGTACTTC
clone size: .; D gene: .; V gene: TRBV5-6; J gene: TRBJ2-3; CDR3 protein: CASSLAGSAAEGTDTQYF; CDR3 DNA: TGTGCCAGCAGCTTGGCCGGTTCGGCGGCCGAGGGGACAGATACGCAGTATTTT
clone size: once; D gene: .; V gene: TRBV6-5; J gene: TRBJ1-3; CDR3 protein: CASSSQWSSGNTIYF; CDR3 DNA: TGTGCCAGCAGCTCCCAGTGGAGCTCTGGAAACACCATATATTTT
clone size: .; D gene: .; V gene: TRBV3-1/TRBV3-2; J gene: TRBJ2-1; CDR3 protein: CASSQRKGAYNEQFF; CDR3 DNA: TGTGCCAGCAGCCAGAGAAAAGGGGCCTACAATGAGCAGTTCTTC
clone size: .; D gene: .; V gene: TRBV5-1; J gene: TRBJ2-5; CDR3 protein: CASSLEGGASAETQYF; CDR3 DNA: TGCGCCAGCAGCTTGGAAGGAGGGGCCTCCGCGGAGACCCAGTACTTC
clone size: .; D gene: .; V gene: TRBV6-2/TRBV6-3; J gene: TRBJ2-5; CDR3 protein: CASSHWGERLQETQYF; CDR3 DNA: TGTGCCAGCAGTCACTGGGGGGAGCGCCTCCAAGAGACCCAGTACTTC
clone size: .; D gene: TRBD2; V gene: TRBV7-9; J gene: TRBJ2-5; CDR3 protein: CASSYGLAEKETQYF; CDR3 DNA: TGTGCCAGCAGCTACGGACTAGCGGAAAAAGAGACCCAGTACTTC
clone size: .; D gene: TRBD2; V gene: TRBV4-2; J gene: TRBJ2-1; CDR3 protein: CASSPAGTSGLNEQFF; CDR3 DNA: TGTGCCAGCAGCCCGGCAGGGACTAGCGGACTCAATGAGCAGTTCTTC
clone size: .; D gene: .; V gene: TRBV7-9; J gene: TRBJ2-5; CDR3 protein: CASSPDIGMETQYF; CDR3 DNA: TGTGCCAGCAGCCCCGACATTGGGATGGAGACCCAGTACTTC
clone size: few; D gene: .; V gene: TRBV7-9; J gene: TRBJ1-1; CDR3 protein: CASSFSGVGTEAFF; CDR3 DNA: TGTGCCAGCAGCTTCTCCGGGGTGGGCACTGAAGCTTTCTTT
clone size: .; D gene: .; V gene: TRBV7-2; J gene: TRBJ1-1; CDR3 protein: CASSYATNTEAFF; CDR3 DNA: TGTGCCAGCAGCTATGCCACGAACACTGAAGCTTTCTTT
clone size: .; D gene: TRBD2; V gene: TRBV7-2; J gene: TRBJ2-1; CDR3 protein: CASSLVSLAGSYNEQFF; CDR3 DNA: TGTGCCAGCAGCTTAGTGTCCCTAGCGGGATCCTACAATGAGCAGTTCTTC
clone size: .; D gene: .; V gene: TRBV5-1; J gene: TRBJ2-6; CDR3 protein: CASSLVSVPGANVLTF; CDR3 DNA: TGCGCCAGCAGCTTGGTATCGGTACCCGGGGCCAACGTCCTGACTTTC
clone size: .; D gene: .; V gene: TRBV5-4; J gene: TRBJ1-6; CDR3 protein: CASSLRGSYNSPLHF; CDR3 DNA: TGTGCCAGCAGCTTGAGGGGGTCCTATAATTCACCCCTCCACTTT
clone size: .; D gene: TRBD2; V gene: TRBV7-2; J gene: TRBJ2-7; CDR3 protein: CASSLTSAYEQYF; CDR3 DNA: TGTGCCAGCAGCTTAACTAGCGCCTACGAGCAGTACTTC
clone size: .; D gene: .; V gene: TRBV19; J gene: TRBJ2-3; CDR3 protein: CASSIWVTDTQYF; CDR3 DNA: TGTGCCAGTAGTATTTGGGTCACAGATACGCAGTATTTT